The 26 T cell receptor beta chains listed next were all sequenced from one sample in a study of PD-1 blockade in classical Hodgkin lymphoma. The time point is: cycle 4 day 1 (C4D1), after six to seven weeks of nivolumab. Every patient relapsed after autologous stem cell transplantation, and brentuximab vedotin exposure varied. The protocol was immunoSEQ multiplex PCR, while the TCRdb copy is restricted to in-frame clones and leaves out a portion. The sample holds 64,000 or so clones, over 85% seen once. The sequencing used peripheral blood mononuclear cells (PBMCs), collected before the fourth cycle of nivolumab. The source of these receptors is a human donor with classical Hodgkin lymphoma.

The chain uses TRBV5-1 and TRBJ2-5; TRBD2 aligns across 13 bases. The CDR3 runs 16 residues. In germline, CDR1 is SGHRS, CDR2 YFSETQ. After removal of 3 bases from V and 2 bases from J, the junction contained 4 bases not matched to a gene. As DNA, the CDR3 is TGCGCCAGCAGCTACCGACTAGCGGGGGGACAAGAGACCCAGTACTTC. Amino acids: CASSYRLAGGQETQYF.

This clone has just one count. The genes are TRBV5-5 and TRBJ1-1; D may be TRBD1 (5 bases). This CDR3 is 15 amino acids long. Germline CDR1 reads SGHKS; CDR2 reads YYEKEE (reference sequence). V gave up 1 base and J gave up 6 bases, with 16 bases separating them. CDR3 amino acids: CASSLFPGGSAEAFF. The CDR3, as DNA: TGTGCCAGCAGCTTGTTCCCCGGGGGAAGCGCTGAAGCTTTCTTT.

The rearrangement joins TRBV4-1 to TRBJ2-3, with D unresolved. This CDR3 has 14 residues. The germline V gene encodes CDR1 MGHRA and CDR2 YSYEKL. Between the trimmed V and J ends, which lost 1 base and 2 bases, there was a span of 7 bases. CDR3 DNA: TGCGCCAGCAGCCAAGTCACGGCCACAGATACGCAGTATTTT. It encodes CASSQVTATDTQYF.

The chain has TRBV28 and TRBJ1-5; weak D call: TRBD1 (5 bases). Germline-derived CDR1 and CDR2 are MDHEN and SYDVKM. CDR3 length: 13 amino acids. Trimming stripped 6 bases from V and 4 bases from J, with 10 bases between. The CDR3 loop reads CASRGGSNQPQHF. CDR3 sequence (DNA): TGTGCCAGCAGGGGGGGGTCAAATCAGCCCCAGCATTTT.

The V gene is TRBV7-2, the J gene TRBJ2-1, with TRBD2 identical over 10 bases. Germline assignment: CDR1 SGHTA and CDR2 FQGNSA. The CDR3 consists of 14 residues. The V gene end was trimmed by 5 bases and the J gene end by 6 bases; junction bases not matched to a gene: 4. The DNA for the CDR3 is TGTGCCAGCAGCCGACGGACTAGCGGCAATGAGCAGTTCTTC. It translates to CASSRRTSGNEQFF.

This clone showed up just once. The chain links TRBV6-4 to TRBJ2-3; TRBD2 aligns across 10 bases. The germline gives CDR1 MRHNA, CDR2 SNTAGT. The CDR3 consists of 15 residues. The V segment lost 3 bases and the J segment 4 bases; nucleotides outside the gene matches: 4. The CDR3 sequence: CASSELAGVADTQYF. The CDR3 coding sequence is TGTGCCAGCAGTGAGCTAGCGGGAGTGGCAGATACGCAGTATTTT.

This chain connects TRBV11-3 to TRBJ2-5; D is uncertain. Germline V CDR1 and CDR2: SGHNT, YENEEA. This CDR3 is 19 amino acids long. V was pared by 1 base and J by 5 bases, with 26 bases between. The CDR3 DNA sequence: TGTGCCAGCAGCTTAGCAACACACAGACTTTGGCAGAGAAGGGAGACCCAGTACTTC. It encodes CASSLATHRLWQRRETQYF.

The V call is TRBV25-1, the J call TRBJ1-2; D not certain. This CDR3 contains 12 residues. V dropped 4 bases and J dropped 5 bases, with 8 bases sitting between them. The germline gives CDR1 MGHDK, CDR2 SYGVNS. The CDR3 DNA follows: TGTGCCAGCAGTGCGCATAGATATGGCTACACCTTC. This codes for CASSAHRYGYTF.

V gene TRBV5-1 combines with J gene TRBJ1-1, with 8 positions matching TRBD1. CDR3 length equals 15 residues. V shed 4 bases and J 1 base; nucleotides not matched to a gene: 6. The V gene's germline CDR1 is SGHRS and CDR2 YFSETQ. CDR3 residues: CASSITGTGNTEAFF. CDR3 bases: TGCGCCAGCAGCATAACCGGGACAGGGAACACTGAAGCTTTCTTT. Supplemented by reference TRBV5-1 and TRBJ1-1, the full variable domain reads KAGVTQTPRYLIKTRGQQVTLSCSPISGHRSVSWYQQTPGQGLQFLFEYFSETQRNKGNFPGRFSGRQFSNSRSEMNVSTLELGDSALYLCASSITGTGNTEAFFGQGTRLTVV.

J is TRBJ1-6 and V is TRBV28; tentative D call: TRBD1 (5 bases). Per the germline V gene, CDR1 is MDHEN and CDR2 is SYDVKM. There are 13 residues in the CDR3. Between the trimmed V and J ends, which lost 3 bases and 9 bases, there was a span of 9 bases. Written as DNA, the CDR3 is TGTGCCAGCAGTTTCGCAGGGAGTTCACCCCTCCACTTT. Residues: CASSFAGSSPLHF.

J is TRBJ2-5 and V is TRBV11-1; D is unresolved. The CDR3 has 14 residues. Germline assignment: CDR1 SGHAT and CDR2 FQDESV (reference sequence). Trimming left V 3 bases short and J 0 bases short, with 8 bases between. CDR3 in DNA: TGTGCCAGCAGCTTCCGTAGAGACCAAGAGACCCAGTACTTC. Protein sequence: CASSFRRDQETQYF.

This clone is medium-sized within its sample. The chain joins TRBV28 to TRBJ2-7; perhaps TRBD1 as D (5 bases). The germline gives CDR1 MDHEN, CDR2 SYDVKM. This CDR3 is 15 amino acids long. V was cut by 7 bases and J by 3 bases, with 19 bases left in between. The CDR3 sequence: CASKRGPGPFYEQYF. The CDR3 DNA is TGTGCCAGCAAAAGGGGCCCCGGACCTTTCTACGAGCAGTACTTC.

The chain carries TRBV5-1 and TRBJ2-7; tentative D call: TRBD2 (7 bases). Trimming shortened V by 7 bases and J by 4 bases, and 15 bases separated the two germline ends. The germline V gene has CDR1 SGHRS and CDR2 YFSETQ. CDR3 size: 13 residues. CDR3 protein: CASHRGGAYEQYF. CDR3 bases: TGCGCCAGCCATCGTGGGGGGGCATACGAGCAGTACTTC.

This chain joins TRBV10-1 and TRBJ2-2; the D gene could be TRBD1 or TRBD2 (5 bases each). The CDR3 runs to 14 residues. Trimming took 10 bases from V and 4 from J, leaving 16 bases between them. CDR1 and CDR2 (germline): WNHNN, SYGVQD (reference sequence). The CDR3: CATRGVHPTGELFF. Here the CDR3 DNA reads TGCGCCACCAGAGGGGTCCACCCCACCGGGGAGCTGTTTTTT.

The chain uses TRBV19 and TRBJ2-1, with D perhaps TRBD1 (5 bases). This CDR3 is built from 14 residues. Trimming stripped 3 bases from V and 2 bases from J, with 8 bases between. Germline CDR1 reads LNHDA; CDR2 reads SQIVND (reference sequence). CDR3 in amino acids: CASSMPTAYNEQFF. In DNA form, the CDR3 reads TGTGCCAGTAGTATGCCGACAGCCTACAATGAGCAGTTCTTC.

The chain links TRBV5-1 to TRBJ2-7; no firm D call. V dropped 0 bases and J dropped 3 bases, with 1 base sitting between them. The length of the CDR3 is 11 residues. Germline-derived CDR1 and CDR2 are SGHRS and YFSETQ. The CDR3 DNA reads TGCGCCAGCAGCTTGGACTACGAGCAGTACTTC. Translated: CASSLDYEQYF.

The rearrangement uses TRBV2 and TRBJ2-3; TRBD2 agrees at 10 bases. V shed 2 bases, J shed 3 bases, and the junction held 5 bases outside the gene matches. This CDR3 has 16 residues. Germline CDR1 SNHLY, CDR2 FYNNEI. The CDR3 bases are TGTGCCAGCAGTGAATCAGCGGGAGGGTGGACAGATACGCAGTATTTT. It yields the protein CASSESAGGWTDTQYF.

The chain combines TRBV10-3 with TRBJ2-3, with D perhaps TRBD2 (5 bases). Per germline, CDR1 ENHRY and CDR2 SYGVKD. This CDR3 spans 16 amino acids. V lost 2 bases and J lost 4, with 16 bases in between. CDR3: CAISEVNLGSPDTQYF. In DNA form, the CDR3 reads TGTGCCATCAGTGAGGTAAATTTAGGGAGCCCAGATACGCAGTATTTT.

The chain recombines TRBV10-1 with TRBJ2-3; 7 bases line up with TRBD2. V lost 1 base to trimming and J lost 2 bases; unmatched junction nucleotides: 6. Germline V lookup: CDR1 WNHNN, CDR2 SYGVQD (reference sequence). CDR3 size: 16 residues. The CDR3 here is CASSEWSSGNTDTQYF. CDR3 bases: TGCGCCAGCAGTGAGTGGTCTAGCGGAAACACAGATACGCAGTATTTT.

The gene calls are TRBV5-5 and TRBJ1-2, with 7 bases lining up with TRBD1. The CDR3 loop spans 13 amino acids. V was clipped by 4 bases and J by 4 bases; unmatched bases: 4. CDR1 and CDR2 from the germline V gene are SGHKS and YYEKEE (reference sequence). CDR3 coding DNA: TGTGCCAGCAGCCCTGACAGGGTCTATGGCTACACCTTC. Protein: CASSPDRVYGYTF.

The chain uses TRBV7-2 and TRBJ2-1; TRBD2 matches 9 bases. In germline, CDR1 is SGHTA, CDR2 FQGNSA. V shed 2 bases, J shed 6 bases, and the junction held 5 bases outside the gene matches. The CDR3 is 15 amino acids. The CDR3 protein is CASSLSGGSGNEQFF. The CDR3 bases are TGTGCCAGCAGCTTAAGCGGGGGGAGCGGCAATGAGCAGTTCTTC.

The chain has TRBV15 and TRBJ1-1; possible D gene TRBD1, 6 bases. V lost 6 bases to trimming and J lost 0 bases, with 11 bases between them. Germline V CDR1 and CDR2: LNHNV, YYDKDF (reference sequence). This CDR3 has 14 residues. CDR3 protein: CATSLDRLNTEAFF. For the CDR3, the DNA is TGTGCCACCAGTTTAGACAGGCTGAACACTGAAGCTTTCTTT.

The CDR3 nucleotides are TGTGCCATCAGTGCCGGCAGCGACACCTACGAGCAGTACTTC. Amino acid sequence: CAISAGSDTYEQYF. The V gene is TRBV10-3, the J gene TRBJ2-7; no clear D. The CDR3 loop spans 14 amino acids. Between the trimmed V and J ends, which lost 4 bases and 2 bases, there was a span of 12 bases. Germline V gene lookup returns CDR1 ENHRY and CDR2 SYGVKD.

The chain has TRBV5-4 and TRBJ2-3, with D possibly being TRBD1 (6 bases). The V end was cut by 1 base, the J end by 4 bases, with 13 bases between. The germline CDR1 and CDR2 sequences are SGHNT and YYREEE (reference sequence). This CDR3 is built from 15 residues. The CDR3 region has the DNA TGTGCCAGCAGCTTGTTACTGGGGGCCCCAGATACGCAGTATTTT. It encodes CASSLLLGAPDTQYF.

This sequence joins TRBV5-6 and TRBJ2-3; D possibly uses TRBD1 or TRBD2 (5 bases each). The germline V gene has CDR1 SGHDT and CDR2 YYEEEE. V was trimmed by 3 bases and J by 6 bases, leaving 11 bases between them. There are 13 residues in the CDR3. The chain's CDR3 is CASSWGRVDTQYF. CDR3 coding DNA: TGTGCCAGCAGCTGGGGGAGAGTGGATACGCAGTATTTT. The whole variable domain, remainder taken from reference TRBV5-6 and TRBJ2-3, is DAGVTQSPTHLIKTRGQQVTLRCSPKSGHDTVSWYQQALGQGPQFIFQYYEEEERQRGNFPDRFSGHQFPNYSSELNVNALLLGDSALYLCASSWGRVDTQYFGPGTRLTVL.

This clone was detected once. This chain joins TRBV10-2 and TRBJ2-7, with 9 bases identical to TRBD2. With 4 bases clipped from V and 0 bases from J, the junction kept 1 base outside the gene matches. The CDR3 is 14 amino acids. In germline, CDR1 is WSHSY, CDR2 SAAADI. The CDR3 DNA reads as TGCGCCAGCAGTGCTAGCGGGAACTCCTACGAGCAGTACTTC. Encoded protein: CASSASGNSYEQYF.